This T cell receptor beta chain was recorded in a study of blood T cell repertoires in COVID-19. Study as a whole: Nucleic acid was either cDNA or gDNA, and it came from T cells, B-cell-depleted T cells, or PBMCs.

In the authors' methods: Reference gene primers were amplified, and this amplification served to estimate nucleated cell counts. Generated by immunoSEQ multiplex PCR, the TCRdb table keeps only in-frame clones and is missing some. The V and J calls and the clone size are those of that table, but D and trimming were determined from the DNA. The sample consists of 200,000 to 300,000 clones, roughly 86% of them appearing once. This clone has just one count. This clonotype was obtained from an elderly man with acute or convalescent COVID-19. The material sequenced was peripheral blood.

The CDR3: CATSRPGGGNTIYF. The CDR3 nucleotides are TGTGCCACCAGCAGGCCGGGAGGTGGAAACACCATATATTTT. The chain is built from TRBV15 and TRBJ1-3; D remains ambiguous. The CDR3 loop spans 14 amino acids. CDR1 is LNHNV, CDR2 YYDKDF, per germline (reference sequence). V was cut by 3 bases and J by 3 bases, with 9 bases left in between.